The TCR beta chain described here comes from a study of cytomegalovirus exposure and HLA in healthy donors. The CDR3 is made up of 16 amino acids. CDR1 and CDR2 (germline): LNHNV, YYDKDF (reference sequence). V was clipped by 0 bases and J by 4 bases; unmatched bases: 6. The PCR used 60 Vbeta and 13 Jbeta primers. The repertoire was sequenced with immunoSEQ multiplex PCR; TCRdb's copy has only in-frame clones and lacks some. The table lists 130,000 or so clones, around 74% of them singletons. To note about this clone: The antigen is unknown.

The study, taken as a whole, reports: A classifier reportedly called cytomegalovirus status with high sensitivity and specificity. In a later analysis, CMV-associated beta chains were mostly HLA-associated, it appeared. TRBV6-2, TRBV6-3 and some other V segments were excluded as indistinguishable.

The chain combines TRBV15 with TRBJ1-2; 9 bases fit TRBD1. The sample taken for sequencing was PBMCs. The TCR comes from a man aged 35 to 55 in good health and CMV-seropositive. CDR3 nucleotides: TGTGCCACCAGCAGAGAACAGGGGGCGGTTGGCTATGGCTACACCTTC. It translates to CATSREQGAVGYGYTF.